Listed below are T cell receptor beta chains from one sample, sequenced in a study of T cells in Graves' hyperthyroidism and ophthalmopathy. TCRdb independently ran MiXCR on the multiplex PCR reads; one entry per CDR3 protein. Found here are roughly 500,000 distinct CDR3 sequences, 11% to 15% of them singletons; the top ten hold more than 5%. Sequencing was carried out using blood. The origin of the receptors is a woman in her twenties or thirties with Graves' hyperthyroidism that later progressed to Graves' ophthalmopathy. CDR3s leave out the opening cysteine and the closing phenylalanine or tryptophan. A row's size may be missing; if present it is once, few, many or a size class.

clone_size: many
j_call: TRBJ1-6
v_call: TRBV6-1
cdr3_aa: ARDLTAKRFNSPLH

clone_size: many
j_call: TRBJ1-4
v_call: TRBV5-1
cdr3_aa: ASTLTPGQIGEKLF

clone_size: many
j_call: TRBJ2-7
v_call: TRBV27
cdr3_aa: ASSPKGVYEQY

clone_size: many
j_call: TRBJ2-5
v_call: TRBV28
cdr3_aa: ASSDNRDRETQY

clone_size: many
j_call: TRBJ2-1
v_call: TRBV14
cdr3_aa: ASSPLAGGLGEQF

clone_size: many
j_call: TRBJ1-1
v_call: TRBV6-1
cdr3_aa: ASRRDPNTEAF

clone_size: many
j_call: TRBJ1-2
v_call: TRBV20-1
cdr3_aa: SEVHGYT

clone_size: many
j_call: TRBJ2-7
v_call: TRBV7-9
cdr3_aa: ASSLGGRIYEQY

clone_size: many
j_call: TRBJ2-1
v_call: TRBV10-3
cdr3_aa: AIKLGLAGAYNEQF

clone_size: many
j_call: TRBJ2-2
v_call: TRBV12-3/TRBV12-4
cdr3_aa: ASSYNTGELF

clone_size: many
j_call: TRBJ2-5
v_call: TRBV20-1
cdr3_aa: SARTQDWTQY

clone_size: many
j_call: TRBJ1-4
v_call: TRBV27
cdr3_aa: ASRGRTFNEKLF

clone_size: many
j_call: TRBJ1-1
v_call: TRBV20-1
cdr3_aa: SARGDRAYTEAF

clone_size: NA
j_call: TRBJ2-3
v_call: TRBV19
cdr3_aa: ASSQGPQAPLKY

clone_size: few
j_call: TRBJ1-5
v_call: TRBV28
cdr3_aa: ASWSAGSNQPQH

clone_size: many
j_call: TRBJ1-4
v_call: TRBV27
cdr3_aa: ASSFGGGNEKLF

clone_size: NA
j_call: TRBJ2-6
v_call: TRBV7-8
cdr3_aa: ASSLHSYRGLGTNVLT

clone_size: NA
j_call: TRBJ1-5
v_call: TRBV7-9
cdr3_aa: ASSPDSGLHQPQH

clone_size: many
j_call: TRBJ1-5
v_call: TRBV18
cdr3_aa: ASSLPPGHNQPQH

clone_size: many
j_call: TRBJ1-2
v_call: TRBV28
cdr3_aa: ASTESGTAFGYT

clone_size: many
j_call: TRBJ2-5
v_call: TRBV12-5
cdr3_aa: ASGLVVGNQETQY

clone_size: once
j_call: TRBJ1-1
v_call: TRBV27
cdr3_aa: ASSSPGHLNTEAF

clone_size: many
j_call: TRBJ2-1
v_call: TRBV6-2/TRBV6-3
cdr3_aa: ASSRGDEQF

clone_size: NA
j_call: TRBJ2-2
v_call: TRBV24-1
cdr3_aa: ASMSTGIGTGELF

clone_size: NA
j_call: TRBJ2-7
v_call: TRBV6-2/TRBV6-3
cdr3_aa: ASSYLDRGRGEQY

clone_size: few
j_call: TRBJ2-3
v_call: TRBV27
cdr3_aa: ASSSGIPDTQY

clone_size: many
j_call: TRBJ1-5
v_call: TRBV27
cdr3_aa: ASSLRGASIKDQPQH

clone_size: NA
j_call: TRBJ1-1
v_call: TRBV30
cdr3_aa: AWSVGGPLNTEAF

clone_size: NA
j_call: TRBJ2-5
v_call: TRBV5-1
cdr3_aa: ASSLAATQETQY

clone_size: many
j_call: TRBJ2-2
v_call: TRBV28
cdr3_aa: ASMGTVNTGELF

clone_size: many
j_call: TRBJ2-2
v_call: TRBV27
cdr3_aa: ASKLSGSGELF

clone_size: many
j_call: TRBJ2-1
v_call: TRBV3-1
cdr3_aa: ASSRAPGLAGANEQF

clone_size: NA
j_call: TRBJ2-2
v_call: TRBV4-3
cdr3_aa: ASSQQTSLNTGELF

clone_size: many
j_call: TRBJ1-1
v_call: TRBV28
cdr3_aa: ASSFWVMNTEAF

clone_size: many
j_call: TRBJ1-5
v_call: TRBV20-1
cdr3_aa: SARDKGGIISPQH

clone_size: many
j_call: TRBJ1-1
v_call: TRBV7-2
cdr3_aa: ASSLGGHRGTEAF

clone_size: NA
j_call: TRBJ1-1
v_call: TRBV15
cdr3_aa: ATSRGAGTYTEAF

clone_size: many
j_call: TRBJ2-3
v_call: TRBV7-2
cdr3_aa: ASSLSSREGDTQY

clone_size: many
j_call: TRBJ2-7
v_call: TRBV19
cdr3_aa: ASSPRDAYEQY

clone_size: few
j_call: TRBJ2-1
v_call: TRBV4-1
cdr3_aa: ASSLPTSGPLNEQF

clone_size: many
j_call: TRBJ1-1
v_call: TRBV12-3/TRBV12-4
cdr3_aa: ASKGSMNTEAF

clone_size: NA
j_call: TRBJ2-7
v_call: TRBV20-1
cdr3_aa: SARDRDRGLEQY

clone_size: NA
j_call: TRBJ1-5
v_call: TRBV29-1
cdr3_aa: SAQGKLFSNQPQH

clone_size: NA
j_call: TRBJ2-2
v_call: TRBV5-5
cdr3_aa: ASSTAMNTGELF

clone_size: many
j_call: TRBJ1-5
v_call: TRBV30
cdr3_aa: AWSVTGGQPQH

clone_size: many
j_call: TRBJ1-1
v_call: TRBV7-3
cdr3_aa: ASSLTAIGVAEAF